A selection of T cell receptor beta chains follows, all from one sample in a study of technical replicates of blood from a few donors. The data were produced by immunoSEQ multiplex PCR, yet TCRdb's version contains in-frame clones alone and is incomplete. The table shows 75,000 to 100,000 clones, with around 94% occurring only once. Input material: T cells isolated from PBMCs. The receptor set was obtained from a human donor in good health. Both conserved end residues are part of each CDR3. The D gene is left open where the match is weak. Not every row has a clone size; where given, it reads once, few, many or a size class.

j_call	clone_size	v_call	d_call	cdr3_nt	cdr3_aa
TRBJ1-1	few	TRBV14	.	TGTGCCAGCAGCCAAGATCGGAGGGGAAGGACTGAAGCTTTCTTT	CASSQDRRGRTEAFF
TRBJ2-5	.	TRBV4-1	.	TGCGCCAGCAGCCAAGGACAGCCCCAAGAGACCCAGTACTTC	CASSQGQPQETQYF
TRBJ1-1	.	TRBV10-1	TRBD1	TGCGCCAGCAGTGAGTCGGGACAGGGGGACACTGAAGCTTTCTTT	CASSESGQGDTEAFF
TRBJ1-1	.	TRBV14	TRBD1	TGTGCCAGCAGCCCCCATTGGACAGGGGGCTTCGGGAACACTGAAGCTTTCTTT	CASSPHWTGGFGNTEAFF
TRBJ1-5	.	TRBV28	TRBD1	TGTGCCAGCAGTTCCGCCGGGACAGGGAGTCAGCCCCAGCATTTT	CASSSAGTGSQPQHF
TRBJ2-3	.	TRBV4-2	TRBD2	TGTGCCAGCAGCCAAGGTTCAACAGCGGGAGGGCCTGAAGATACGCAGTATTTT	CASSQGSTAGGPEDTQYF
TRBJ2-3	.	TRBV7-9	TRBD1	TGTGCCAGCAGCAGACAGGGAGACACAGATACGCAGTATTTT	CASSRQGDTDTQYF
TRBJ2-5	.	TRBV6-5	.	TGTGCCAGCAGTTTCCGCCGAGGGGAGACCCAGTACTTC	CASSFRRGETQYF
TRBJ2-1	.	TRBV20-1	.	TGCAGTGCTCGGGACTTGAATGAGCAGTTCTTC	CSARDLNEQFF
TRBJ2-5	.	TRBV9	TRBD1	TGTGCCAGCAGCGTAGGACAGGGGGGGTTGGAGACCCAGTACTTC	CASSVGQGGLETQYF
TRBJ1-5	few	TRBV28	TRBD1	TGTGCCAGCAGGCGACAGGGTCCAATAAAAGGAAATCAGCCCCAGCATTTT	CASRRQGPIKGNQPQHF
TRBJ1-4	.	TRBV4-1	TRBD1	TGCGCCAGCAGCCCTGGGACAGCGGCGGGAAGGGAACTGTTTTTT	CASSPGTAAGRELFF
TRBJ1-2	.	TRBV28	.	TGTGCCAGCAGTTTATCGGGGAACTATGGCTACACCTTC	CASSLSGNYGYTF
TRBJ2-7	.	TRBV5-6	TRBD1	TGTGCCAGCAGCCCGCCGGGACAGAACCTCTACGAGCAGTACTTC	CASSPPGQNLYEQYF
TRBJ2-3	.	TRBV29-1	TRBD2	TGCAGCGTTGGGGTAGGGGCTAGCGGGAGTTCAGATACGCAGTATTTT	CSVGVGASGSSDTQYF
TRBJ2-5	.	TRBV29-1	TRBD1	TGCAGCGTTACAGGGGTGAGACAAGAGACCCAGTACTTC	CSVTGVRQETQYF
TRBJ2-7	once	TRBV7-9	TRBD1	TGTGCCAGCAGCTTAGGACCGGGACAGGTAAAAGGGGAGCAGTACTTC	CASSLGPGQVKGEQYF
TRBJ2-3	.	TRBV5-4	.	TGTGCCAGCGCCTTAGGGGGTTTCGATACGCAGTATTTT	CASALGGFDTQYF
TRBJ1-1	.	TRBV28	.	TGTGCCAGCCCCGGTCTTGGTTCGGGGACTGAAGCTTTCTTT	CASPGLGSGTEAFF
TRBJ2-5	.	TRBV18	TRBD2	TGTGCCAGCTCACCCACTAGCGGGTTAGAGACCCAGTACTTC	CASSPTSGLETQYF
TRBJ2-3	.	TRBV25-1	TRBD2	TGTGCCAGCAGTGACCCTCTAGCGGGGGCAGATACGCAGTATTTT	CASSDPLAGADTQYF
TRBJ2-7	.	TRBV28	.	TGTGCCAGCAGTCCCCTCTCAAACAGGGCCGAGCAGTACTTC	CASSPLSNRAEQYF
TRBJ2-7	once	TRBV10-3	TRBD2	TGTGCCATCAGATCTAGCGGGGGCACCTACGAGCAGTACTTC	CAIRSSGGTYEQYF
TRBJ2-5	once	TRBV18	.	TGTGCCAGCTCACCACCGTTCGTTCAAGAGACCCAGTACTTC	CASSPPFVQETQYF
TRBJ2-7	.	TRBV27	TRBD2	TGTGCCAGCAGTTTAAGCGGGAGTACGAACGAGCAGTACTTC	CASSLSGSTNEQYF
TRBJ2-2	few	TRBV11-2	TRBD1	TGTGCCAGCAGCTTAGATGGAGACAGGGTCATGTTTTTT	CASSLDGDRVMFF
TRBJ1-2	.	TRBV28	.	TGTGCCAGCAGTTTGGGATCGGGAGGGGCGCCTGGTGGCTACACCTTC	CASSLGSGGAPGGYTF
TRBJ1-2	.	TRBV2	.	TGTGCCAGCAAGGACTTGAGTCTATGGGACGGGGGGTTCTACACCTTC	CASKDLSLWDGGFYTF
TRBJ1-4	.	TRBV28	.	TGTGCCAGCACCGTGGGACTGCAGAATGAAAAACTGTTTTTT	CASTVGLQNEKLFF
TRBJ1-1	.	TRBV28	TRBD1	TGTGCCAGCAGCCAGACAGGGACGGAAGCTTTCTTT	CASSQTGTEAFF
TRBJ2-3	.	TRBV25-1	.	TGTGCCAGCAGTGAAGAGTACACAGATACGCAGTATTTT	CASSEEYTDTQYF
TRBJ1-1	few	TRBV4-1	TRBD1	TGCGCCAGCAGCCAGTCAGGGGGCCGAGTAACTGAAGCTTTCTTT	CASSQSGGRVTEAFF
TRBJ2-3	.	TRBV7-2	.	TGTGCCAGCAGCTTAGTGGGCCTCACAGATACGCAGTATTTT	CASSLVGLTDTQYF
TRBJ2-7	.	TRBV4-2	.	TGTGCCAGCAGCCAAGATGCTTCGCGGGGAGCCTACGAGCAGTACTTC	CASSQDASRGAYEQYF
TRBJ1-4	.	TRBV4-1	TRBD1	TGCGCCAGCAGCTCCCCCGGGACAGGGGGTAGTAAGGGTGAAAAACTGTTTTTT	CASSSPGTGGSKGEKLFF
TRBJ2-7	.	TRBV27	.	TGTGCCAGCAGTTCACCGGTCATGGGCGGGCCCTCCTACGAGCAGTACTTC	CASSSPVMGGPSYEQYF
TRBJ2-7	.	TRBV7-3	TRBD2	TGTGCCAGCAGCTTAACTGGACTAGCGGGGGACGAGCAGTACTTC	CASSLTGLAGDEQYF
TRBJ2-7	.	TRBV6-5	.	TGTGCCAGCAGTTACGTTTGGCAGGTAAACCCCTACGAGCAGTACTTC	CASSYVWQVNPYEQYF
TRBJ1-2	.	TRBV30	.	TGTGCCTGGAGTGTAGGGGGAACCCCCAGGACTGGCTACACCTTC	CAWSVGGTPRTGYTF
TRBJ1-2	.	TRBV7-9	TRBD1	TGTGCCAGCACCCCAGTCAGGGGGCTAGGTGGCTACACCTTC	CASTPVRGLGGYTF
TRBJ1-1	.	TRBV6-1	TRBD1	TGTGCCAGCACCTTAGACAGGGGGCGGGAAGCTTTCTTT	CASTLDRGREAFF
TRBJ1-2	few	TRBV30	.	TGTGCCTGGAGTTACAGATTCGGCTACACCTTC	CAWSYRFGYTF
TRBJ2-5	.	TRBV5-4	.	TGTGCCAGCAGCTTGGGGTCCGGGGTGAGGGAGACCCAGTACTTC	CASSLGSGVRETQYF
TRBJ2-1	.	TRBV5-1	.	TGCGCCAGCAGCTTGGTCGGGGTACTCGGGGATGAGCAGTTCTTC	CASSLVGVLGDEQFF
TRBJ2-3	.	TRBV5-1	.	TGCGCCAGCAGCTTCCCGTGGGAGAACACAGATACGCAGTATTTT	CASSFPWENTDTQYF
TRBJ1-5	.	TRBV15	.	TGTGCCACCAGCAGAGTGGGGATATCGGGAGCCCAGCATTTT	CATSRVGISGAQHF
TRBJ1-5	.	TRBV6-5	.	TGTGCCAGCAGCGACACAAATAGCAATCAGCCCCAGCATTTT	CASSDTNSNQPQHF
TRBJ2-1	.	TRBV5-6	.	TGTGCCAGCAGCTTGTCGACAGAACCCTCCTACAATGAGCAGTTCTTC	CASSLSTEPSYNEQFF
TRBJ1-1	once	TRBV5-1	TRBD1	TGCGCCAGCAGCTTGGAGCACAGGGGGAACACTGAAGCTTTCTTT	CASSLEHRGNTEAFF
TRBJ2-7	.	TRBV15	TRBD2	TGTGCCACCAGCAGACCCGGGACTACGAGTTCCTACGAGCAGTACTTC	CATSRPGTTSSYEQYF
TRBJ2-7	.	TRBV27	TRBD1	TGTGCCAGCAGTCTGACAGGGGGGTACAACGTCTACGAGCAGTACTTC	CASSLTGGYNVYEQYF
TRBJ1-2	.	TRBV30	.	TGTGCCTGGAGGAAGGGGTTTGTTTCAGTTAACTATGGCTACACCTTC	CAWRKGFVSVNYGYTF
TRBJ2-7	.	TRBV6-5	TRBD1	TGTGCCAGCAGTACCCGGGACAGATCCTACGAGCAGTACTTC	CASSTRDRSYEQYF
TRBJ2-3	.	TRBV7-9	.	TGTGCCAGCAGCCCCACGGGGATTCATACGCAGTATTTT	CASSPTGIHTQYF
TRBJ1-5	.	TRBV2	.	TGTGCCAGCAGTTCTCAGGGTCGCAATCAGCCCCAGCATTTT	CASSSQGRNQPQHF
TRBJ2-3	.	TRBV5-6	.	TGTGCCAGCAGCTGGTCGGGAAAATACGAAGCTAGCACAGATACGCAGTATTTT	CASSWSGKYEASTDTQYF
TRBJ2-6	once	TRBV6-1	.	.	CASSTSGRGANVLTF